There are many counts of the clone carrying this TCR beta chain. The antigen remains unidentified. The data were obtained in a study of identical twins. Overall study findings and caveats: Carriage of fewer insertions was seen in abundant cord blood beta clonotypes, whereas memory repertoires showed none. Possibly, invariant MAIT and iNKT cells partly confounded zero-insertion analyses.

With no exceptions, donors were healthy Caucasians. Unique molecular identifiers were in the cDNA, with template-switch universal primer binding. Each CDR3 protein gets one entry after TCRdb re-called the 5' RACE reads with MiXCR. The data contain under 1 million distinct CDR3 sequences, around 12% of them singletons. This CDR3 is 15 amino acids long. V was clipped by 2 bases and J by 0 bases, with 7 bases between them. This sample also appeared in a second study, on yellow fever vaccine responses in identical twins.

This sequence originates from a woman aged 18-29 years in good health. The sample consisted of PBMCs. The chain employs TRBV12-3 or TRBV12-4 and TRBJ2-2; D gene unclear. The CDR3 nucleotides read TGTGCCAGCAGTTTATCACTATCGAACACCGGGGAGCTGTTTTTT. Encoded protein: CASSLSLSNTGELFF.